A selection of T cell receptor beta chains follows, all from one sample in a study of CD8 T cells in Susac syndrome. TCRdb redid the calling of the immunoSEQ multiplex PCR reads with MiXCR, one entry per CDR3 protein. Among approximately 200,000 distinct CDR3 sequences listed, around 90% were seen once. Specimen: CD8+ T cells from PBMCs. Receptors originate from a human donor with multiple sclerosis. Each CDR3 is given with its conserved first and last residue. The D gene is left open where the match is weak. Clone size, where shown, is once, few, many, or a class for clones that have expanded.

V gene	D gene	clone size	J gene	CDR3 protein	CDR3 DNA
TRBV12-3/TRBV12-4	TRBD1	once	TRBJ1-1	CASSLAGTGEAFF	TGTGCCAGCAGTTTGGCTGGGACAGGTGAAGCTTTCTTT
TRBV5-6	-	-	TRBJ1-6	CASSLSQRLDGNSPLHF	TGTGCCAGCAGCTTAAGTCAGCGGTTGGACGGGAATTCACCCCTCCACTTT
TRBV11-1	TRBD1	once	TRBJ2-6	CASGERLEDRGFSGANVLTF	TGTGCCAGCGGGGAGAGGTTGGAAGACAGGGGCTTTTCTGGGGCCAACGTCCTGACTTTC
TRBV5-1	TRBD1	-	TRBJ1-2	CASAIGQGYYGYTF	TGCGCCAGCGCGATCGGACAGGGGTATTATGGCTACACCTTC
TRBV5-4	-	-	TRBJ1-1	CASSTVENTEAFF	TGTGCCAGCAGCACCGTCGAGAACACTGAAGCTTTCTTT
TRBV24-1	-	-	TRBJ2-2	CATSDQDPGELFF	TGTGCCACCAGTGATCAAGATCCCGGGGAGCTGTTTTTT
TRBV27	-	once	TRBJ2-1	CASSLSGQAWNNEQFF	TGTGCCAGCAGTTTATCGGGACAAGCTTGGAACAATGAGCAGTTCTTC
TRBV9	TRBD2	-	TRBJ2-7	CASSDGTSGRSEQYF	TGTGCCAGCAGCGACGGGACTAGCGGGAGGAGCGAGCAGTACTTC
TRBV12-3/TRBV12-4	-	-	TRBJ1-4	CASSFGGPNEKLFF	TGTGCCAGCAGTTTTGGGGGACCTAATGAAAAACTGTTTTTT
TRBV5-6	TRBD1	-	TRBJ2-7	CASSSGGARYEQYF	TGTGCCAGCAGCTCAGGGGGCGCGAGGTACGAGCAGTACTTC
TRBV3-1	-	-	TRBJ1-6	CASSSPDSYNSPLHF	TGTGCCAGCAGCAGCCCGGACAGCTATAATTCACCCCTCCACTTT
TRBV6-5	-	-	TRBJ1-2	CAIRTELNYGYTF	TGTGCCATCCGGACAGAGCTTAACTATGGCTACACCTTC
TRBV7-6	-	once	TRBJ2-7	CASSLGRTTEQYF	TGTGCCAGCAGCTTAGGGAGGACCACGGAGCAGTACTTC
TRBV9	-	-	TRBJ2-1	CASSVAEGYYNEQFF	TGTGCCAGCAGCGTAGCGGAGGGGTACTACAATGAGCAGTTCTTC
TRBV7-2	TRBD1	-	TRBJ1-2	CASSLEQGAAGYTF	TGTGCCAGCAGCTTAGAACAGGGGGCCGCTGGCTACACCTTC
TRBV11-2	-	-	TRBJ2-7	CASSSQGTPYEQYF	TGTGCCAGCAGCTCACAGGGAACCCCCTACGAGCAGTACTTC
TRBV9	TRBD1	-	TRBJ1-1	CVSSASGTANTEAFF	TGTGTCAGCAGCGCCTCCGGGACAGCGAACACTGAAGCTTTCTTT
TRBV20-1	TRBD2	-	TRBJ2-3	CSAYLLADSSTDTQYF	TGCAGTGCCTACTTACTAGCGGACTCTAGCACAGATACGCAGTATTTT
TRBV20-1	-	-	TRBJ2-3	CSARGPTLPGPLETDTQYF	TGCAGTGCTAGAGGCCCTACCCTACCGGGACCCCTGGAGACAGATACGCAGTATTTT
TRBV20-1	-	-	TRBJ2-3	CSATSYRASTDTQYF	TGCAGTGCTACGAGTTACAGGGCTAGCACAGATACGCAGTATTTT
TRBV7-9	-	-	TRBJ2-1	CASSVSGSRVDEQFF	TGTGCCAGCAGCGTTAGCGGATCTCGAGTCGATGAGCAGTTCTTC
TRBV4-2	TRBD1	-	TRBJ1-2	CASSQDGTGVSLNYGYTF	TGTGCCAGCAGCCAAGATGGGACAGGAGTGAGCCTTAACTATGGCTACACCTTC
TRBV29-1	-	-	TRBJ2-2	CSGGVGNTGELFF	TGCAGCGGGGGAGTAGGTAACACCGGGGAGCTGTTTTTT
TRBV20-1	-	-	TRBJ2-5	CSATDGTQYF	TGCAGTGCTACAGACGGGACCCAGTACTTC
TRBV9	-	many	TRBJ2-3	CASSSGTIPTDTQYF	TGTGCCAGCAGCTCGGGGACAATTCCCACAGATACGCAGTATTTT
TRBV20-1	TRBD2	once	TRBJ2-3	CSATGTSGYTDTQYF	TGCAGTGCTACCGGGACTAGCGGGTACACAGATACGCAGTATTTT
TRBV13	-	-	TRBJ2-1	CASSLVGGDYNEQFF	TGTGCCAGCAGCTTAGTAGGGGGGGACTACAATGAGCAGTTCTTC
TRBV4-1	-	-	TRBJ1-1	CASSQSWGNTEAFF	TGCGCCAGCAGCCAATCTTGGGGGAACACTGAAGCTTTCTTT
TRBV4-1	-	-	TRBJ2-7	CASSQGALDPGTLEQYF	TGCGCCAGCAGCCAAGGGGCCCTTGACCCCGGGACGCTGGAACAGTACTTC
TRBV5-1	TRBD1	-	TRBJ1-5	CASSLGTGENQPQHF	TGCGCCAGCAGCCTCGGGACAGGGGAAAATCAGCCCCAGCATTTT
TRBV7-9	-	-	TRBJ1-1	CASTQGGEAFF	TGTGCCAGCACCCAAGGTGGTGAAGCTTTCTTT
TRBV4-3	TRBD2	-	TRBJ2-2	CASNNGLAGYTGELFF	TGCGCCAGCAACAACGGACTAGCGGGGTACACCGGGGAGCTGTTTTTT
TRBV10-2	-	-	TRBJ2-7	CASSDGGGYEQYF	TGCGCCAGCAGTGACGGCGGCGGCTACGAGCAGTACTTC
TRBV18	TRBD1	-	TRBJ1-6	CASSPEQGDSYNSPLHF	TGTGCCAGCTCACCGGAACAGGGGGACTCCTATAATTCACCCCTCCACTTT
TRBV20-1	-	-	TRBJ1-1	CSARRQKMNTEAFF	TGCAGTGCTAGACGACAGAAAATGAACACTGAAGCTTTCTTT
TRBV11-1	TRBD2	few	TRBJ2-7	CASSNSGKIEQYF	TGTGCCAGCAGCAACAGCGGGAAGATCGAGCAGTACTTC
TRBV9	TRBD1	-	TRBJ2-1	CASSVASLGGPNEQFF	TGTGCCAGCAGCGTAGCTTCGCTAGGGGGCCCCAATGAGCAGTTCTTC